The clone carrying this TCR beta chain was observed a handful of times. The antigen is unknown. The source of the sample is a study of beta chain features in type 1 diabetes. The study's findings and limits: More deletions and fewer insertions at VDJ junctions were found in patients with type 1 diabetes. TCRB CDR3 length was moderately but significantly reduced in all four CD4+ subsets of Type 1 diabetes patients. Because the template was cDNA, high-expressing cells might be over-represented.

Staining for CD45RO/CCR7/CD25/CD127/CD95/CD27 allowed sorting of CD4+ naive, central memory, regulatory and stem cell-like memory cells. cDNA synthesis used the whole RNA isolate, giving expressed TCRB sequences. The read count averaged around 3.6 million across naive, central memory and regulatory T cell samples. Here immunoSEQ multiplex PCR was the method, and the copy in TCRdb shows in-frame clones only, minus some. Seen here are some 360,000 clones, 9.6% observed once, and the top ten hold 0.6%. The clonotype originates from a man aged 25-45 years with type 1 diabetes. The material sequenced was central memory CD4+ T cells from blood.

The CDR3 DNA reads as TGTGCCAGCAGTGAACGGAGGGGCACTGAAGCTTTCTTT. This sequence encodes CASSERRGTEAFF. V is TRBV2 and J is TRBJ1-1, with D possibly TRBD1 on 5 matching bases. Trimming removed 2 bases from V and 4 bases from J, with 8 bases in between. The CDR3 spans 13 residues. Germline V CDR1 and CDR2: SNHLY, FYNNEI.